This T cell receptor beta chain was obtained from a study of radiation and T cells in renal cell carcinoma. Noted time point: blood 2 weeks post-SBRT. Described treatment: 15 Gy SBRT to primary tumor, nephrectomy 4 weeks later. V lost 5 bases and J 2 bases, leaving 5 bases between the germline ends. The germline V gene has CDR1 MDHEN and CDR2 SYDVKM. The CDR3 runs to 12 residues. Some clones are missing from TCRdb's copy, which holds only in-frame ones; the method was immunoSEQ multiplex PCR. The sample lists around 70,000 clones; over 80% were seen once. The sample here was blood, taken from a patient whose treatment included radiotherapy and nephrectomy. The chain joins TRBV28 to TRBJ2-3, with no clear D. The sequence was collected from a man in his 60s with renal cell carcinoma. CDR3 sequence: CASSPNTDTQYF. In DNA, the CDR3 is TGTGCCAGCAGTCCCAACACAGATACGCAGTATTTT.